This T cell receptor beta chain was found in a study of Ad26.COV2.S vaccination and SARS-CoV-2 variants. Study-wide results and limits: Greater spike-specific TCR breadth was seen in vaccine recipients than in placebo recipients. Measurements of TCR breadth and depth may have given underestimates of the total T cell responses.

Details on this clone: The antigen remains undetermined.

Germline V CDR1 and CDR2: MNHEY, SVGEGT. This CDR3 is 16 amino acids long. Trimming pared 2 bases from V and 3 bases from J, leaving 11 bases between. Clones were sequenced by immunoSEQ multiplex PCR, and TCRdb holds only the in-frame ones, with some missing. The profile covers just over 350,000 clones, with just over 90% appearing a single time and 3.9% taken by the ten largest. Source: peripheral blood, taken after recovery from COVID-19. V usage is TRBV6-2 or TRBV6-3 and J usage is TRBJ1-6; no clear D. This receptor was taken from a human donor who had recovered from COVID-19. In nucleotides, the CDR3 is TGTGCCAGCAGTTACACCCCGGCATTCTATAATTCACCCCTCCACTTT. This translates into CASSYTPAFYNSPLHF.